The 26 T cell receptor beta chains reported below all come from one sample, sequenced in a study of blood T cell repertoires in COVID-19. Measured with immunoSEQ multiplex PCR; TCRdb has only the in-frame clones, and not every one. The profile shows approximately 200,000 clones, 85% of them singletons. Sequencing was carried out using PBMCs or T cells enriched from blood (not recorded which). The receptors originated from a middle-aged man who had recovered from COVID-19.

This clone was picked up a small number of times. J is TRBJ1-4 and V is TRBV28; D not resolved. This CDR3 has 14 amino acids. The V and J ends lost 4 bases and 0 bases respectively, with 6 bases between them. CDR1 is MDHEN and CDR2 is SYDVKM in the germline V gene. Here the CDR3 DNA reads TGTGCCAGCAGTTCATCAGCAACTAATGAAAAACTGTTTTTT. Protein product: CASSSSATNEKLFF.

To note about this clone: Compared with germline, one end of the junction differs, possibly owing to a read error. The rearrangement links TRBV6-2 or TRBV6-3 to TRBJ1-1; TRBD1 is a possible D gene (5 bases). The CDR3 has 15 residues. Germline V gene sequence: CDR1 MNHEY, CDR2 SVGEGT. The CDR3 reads CASSDNRIMNTEAFF. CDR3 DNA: TGTGCCAGCAGTGACAACAGGATCATGAACACTGAGGCTTTCTTT.

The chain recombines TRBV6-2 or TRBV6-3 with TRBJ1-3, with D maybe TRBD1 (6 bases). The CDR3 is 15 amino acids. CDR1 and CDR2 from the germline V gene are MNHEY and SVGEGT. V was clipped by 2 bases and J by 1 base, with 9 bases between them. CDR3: CASSYGGKSGNTIYF. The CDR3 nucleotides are TGTGCCAGCAGTTACGGGGGCAAATCTGGAAACACCATATATTTT.

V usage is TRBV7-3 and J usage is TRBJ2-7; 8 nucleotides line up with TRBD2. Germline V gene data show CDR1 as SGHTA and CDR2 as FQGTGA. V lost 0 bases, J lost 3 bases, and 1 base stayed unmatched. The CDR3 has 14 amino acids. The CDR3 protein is CASSLTGTSYEQYF. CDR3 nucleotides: TGTGCCAGCAGCTTAACGGGGACTAGCTACGAGCAGTACTTC. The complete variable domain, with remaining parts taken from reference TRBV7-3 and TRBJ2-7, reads GAGVSQTPSNKVTEKGKYVELRCDPISGHTALYWYRQSLGQGPEFLIYFQGTGAADDSGLPNDRFFAVRPEGSVSTLKIQRTERGDSAVYLCASSLTGTSYEQYFGPGTRLTVT.

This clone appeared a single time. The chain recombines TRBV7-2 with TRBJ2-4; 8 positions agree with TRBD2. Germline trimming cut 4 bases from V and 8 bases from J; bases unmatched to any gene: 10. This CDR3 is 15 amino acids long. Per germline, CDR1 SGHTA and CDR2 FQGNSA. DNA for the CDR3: TGTGCCAGCAGCTCCCCGTTGACTAGCGTAGACATTCAGTACTTC. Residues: CASSSPLTSVDIQYF.

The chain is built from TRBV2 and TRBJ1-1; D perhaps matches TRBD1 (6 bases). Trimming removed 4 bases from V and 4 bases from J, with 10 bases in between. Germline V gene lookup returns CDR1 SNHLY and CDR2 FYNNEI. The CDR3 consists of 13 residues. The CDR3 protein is CASSVARGTEAFF. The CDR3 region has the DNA TGTGCCAGCAGTGTAGCCAGGGGCACTGAAGCTTTCTTT.

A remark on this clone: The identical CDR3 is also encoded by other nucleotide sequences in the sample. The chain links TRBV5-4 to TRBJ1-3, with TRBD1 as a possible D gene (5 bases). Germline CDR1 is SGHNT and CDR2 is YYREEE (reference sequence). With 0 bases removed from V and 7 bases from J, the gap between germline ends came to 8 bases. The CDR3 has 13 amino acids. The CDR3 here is CASSLAGGNTIYF. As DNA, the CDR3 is TGTGCCAGCAGCTTGGCTGGGGGGAACACCATATATTTT.

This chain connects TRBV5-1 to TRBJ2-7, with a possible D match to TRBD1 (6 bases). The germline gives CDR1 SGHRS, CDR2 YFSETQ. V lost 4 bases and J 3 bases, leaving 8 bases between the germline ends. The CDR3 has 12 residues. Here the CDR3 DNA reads TGCGCCAGCAGCGTCAGGGGCTACGAGCAGTACTTC. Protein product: CASSVRGYEQYF.

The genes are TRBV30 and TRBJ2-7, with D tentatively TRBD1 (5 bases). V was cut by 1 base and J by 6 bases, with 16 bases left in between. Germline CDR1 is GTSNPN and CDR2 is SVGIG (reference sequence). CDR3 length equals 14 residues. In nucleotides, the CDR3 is TGTGCCTGGAGTGCCGGGCCGGCAGGGCTCGAGCAGTACTTC. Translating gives CAWSAGPAGLEQYF.

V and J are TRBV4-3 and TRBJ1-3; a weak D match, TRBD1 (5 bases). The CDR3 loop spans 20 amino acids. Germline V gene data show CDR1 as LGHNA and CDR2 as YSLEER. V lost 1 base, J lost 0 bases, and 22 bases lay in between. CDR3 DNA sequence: TGCGCCAGCAGCCAAGCCGACACCTCCGTCGGGGGATTCTCTGGAAACACCATATATTTT. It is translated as CASSQADTSVGGFSGNTIYF.

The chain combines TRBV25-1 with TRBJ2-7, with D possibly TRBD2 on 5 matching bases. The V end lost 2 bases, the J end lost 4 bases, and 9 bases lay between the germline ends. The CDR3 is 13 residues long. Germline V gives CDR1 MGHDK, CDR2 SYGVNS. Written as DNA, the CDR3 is TGTGCCAGCAGTGAACGGGAATGGTACGAGCAGTACTTC. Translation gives CASSEREWYEQYF.

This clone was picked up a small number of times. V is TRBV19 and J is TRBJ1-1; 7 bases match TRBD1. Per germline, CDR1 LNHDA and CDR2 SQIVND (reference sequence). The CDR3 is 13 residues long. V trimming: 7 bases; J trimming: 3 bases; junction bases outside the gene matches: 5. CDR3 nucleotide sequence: TGTGCCAGTACCGACAGGGCTCACACTGAAGCTTTCTTT. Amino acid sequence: CASTDRAHTEAFF.

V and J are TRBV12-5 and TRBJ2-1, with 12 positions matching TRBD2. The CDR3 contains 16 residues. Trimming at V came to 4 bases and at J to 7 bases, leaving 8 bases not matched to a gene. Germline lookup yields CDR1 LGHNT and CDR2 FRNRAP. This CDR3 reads CASGSRLAGVGNEQFF. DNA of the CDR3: TGTGCTAGTGGTTCCAGACTAGCGGGAGTAGGGAATGAGCAGTTCTTC.

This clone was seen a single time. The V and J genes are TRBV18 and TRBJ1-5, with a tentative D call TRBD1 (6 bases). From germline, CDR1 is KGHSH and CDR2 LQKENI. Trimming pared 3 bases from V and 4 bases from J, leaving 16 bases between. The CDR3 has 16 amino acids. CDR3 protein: CASSPLGAGANQPQHF. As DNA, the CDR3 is TGTGCCAGCTCACCGCTGGGAGCGGGGGCGAATCAGCCCCAGCATTTT.

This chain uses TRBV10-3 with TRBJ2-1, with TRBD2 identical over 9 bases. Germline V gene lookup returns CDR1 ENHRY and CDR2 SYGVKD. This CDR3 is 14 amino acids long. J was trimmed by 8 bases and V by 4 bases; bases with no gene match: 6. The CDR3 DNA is TGTGCCATCAGTGGGCGGGAGGGCCTCTATGAGCAGTTCTTC. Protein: CAISGREGLYEQFF.

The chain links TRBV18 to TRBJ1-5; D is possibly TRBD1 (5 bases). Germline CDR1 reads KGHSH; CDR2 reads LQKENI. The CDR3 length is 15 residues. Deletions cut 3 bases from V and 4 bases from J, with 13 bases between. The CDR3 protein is CASSPSSGVNQPQHF. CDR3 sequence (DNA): TGTGCCAGCTCACCTTCGTCGGGGGTTAATCAGCCCCAGCATTTT.

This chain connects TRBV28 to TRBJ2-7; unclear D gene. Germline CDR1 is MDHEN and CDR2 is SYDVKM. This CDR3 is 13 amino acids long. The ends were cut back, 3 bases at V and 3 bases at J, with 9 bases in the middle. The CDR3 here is CASSFEQRYEQYF. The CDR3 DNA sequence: TGTGCCAGCAGTTTTGAGCAGCGCTACGAGCAGTACTTC.

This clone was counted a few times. CDR3 sequence reads: CASSPDNNQPQHF. The CDR3 DNA sequence: TGTGCCAGCAGCCCGGACAACAATCAGCCCCAGCATTTT. The chain has TRBV7-2 and TRBJ1-5; a weak D match, TRBD1 (5 bases). This CDR3 has 13 amino acids. The V gene's germline CDR1 is SGHTA and CDR2 FQGNSA. The V end lost 5 bases, the J end lost 3 bases, and 8 bases lay between the germline ends.

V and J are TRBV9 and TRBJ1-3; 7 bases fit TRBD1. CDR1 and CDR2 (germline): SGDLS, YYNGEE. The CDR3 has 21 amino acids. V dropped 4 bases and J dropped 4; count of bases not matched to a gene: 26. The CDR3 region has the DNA TGTGCCAGCAGCACCCCCCGAGGGACAGTTCAGGGGCGGGCTTCCGGAAACACCATATATTTT. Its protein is CASSTPRGTVQGRASGNTIYF.

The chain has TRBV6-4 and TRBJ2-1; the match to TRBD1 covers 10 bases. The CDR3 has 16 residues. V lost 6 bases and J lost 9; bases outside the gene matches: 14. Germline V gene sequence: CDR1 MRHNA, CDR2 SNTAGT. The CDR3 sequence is CASSPVRDRGISEQFF. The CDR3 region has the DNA TGTGCCAGCAGCCCAGTCCGGGACAGGGGTATCAGTGAGCAGTTCTTC.

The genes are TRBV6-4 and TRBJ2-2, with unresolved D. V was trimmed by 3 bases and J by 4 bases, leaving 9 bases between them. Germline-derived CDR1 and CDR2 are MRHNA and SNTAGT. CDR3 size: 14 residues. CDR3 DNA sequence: TGTGCCAGCAGTGAAATTTTCATCACCGGGGAGCTGTTTTTT. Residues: CASSEIFITGELFF.

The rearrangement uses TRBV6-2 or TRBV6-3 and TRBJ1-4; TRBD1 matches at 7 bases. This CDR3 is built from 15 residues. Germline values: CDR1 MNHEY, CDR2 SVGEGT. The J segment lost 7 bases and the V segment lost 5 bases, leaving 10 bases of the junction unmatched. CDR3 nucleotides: TGTGCCAGCAGTCGCCATGTACAGGGGAGTGAAAAACTGTTTTTT. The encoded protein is CASSRHVQGSEKLFF.

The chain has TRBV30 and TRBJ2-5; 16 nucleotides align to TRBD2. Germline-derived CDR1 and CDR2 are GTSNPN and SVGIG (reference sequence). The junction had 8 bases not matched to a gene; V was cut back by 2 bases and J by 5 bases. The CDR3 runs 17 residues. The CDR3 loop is CAWSRGLAGGPWETQYF. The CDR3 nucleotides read TGTGCCTGGAGTCGGGGACTAGCGGGAGGGCCTTGGGAGACCCAGTACTTC.

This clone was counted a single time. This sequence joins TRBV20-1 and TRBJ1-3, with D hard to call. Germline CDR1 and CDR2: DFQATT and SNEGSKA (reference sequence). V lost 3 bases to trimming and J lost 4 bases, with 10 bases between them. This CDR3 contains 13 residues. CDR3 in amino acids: CSASRDAGNTIYF. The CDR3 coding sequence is TGCAGTGCTAGTCGGGATGCGGGAAACACCATATATTTT.

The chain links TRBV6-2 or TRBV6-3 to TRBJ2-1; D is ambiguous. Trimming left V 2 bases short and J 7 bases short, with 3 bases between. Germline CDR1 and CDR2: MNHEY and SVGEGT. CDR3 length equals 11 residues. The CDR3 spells CASSYPNEQFF. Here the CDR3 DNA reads TGTGCCAGCAGTTACCCGAATGAGCAGTTCTTC.

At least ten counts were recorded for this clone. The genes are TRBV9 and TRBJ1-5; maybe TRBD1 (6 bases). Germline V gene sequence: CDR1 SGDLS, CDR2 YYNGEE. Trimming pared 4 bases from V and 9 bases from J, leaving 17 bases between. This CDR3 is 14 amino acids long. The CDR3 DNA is TGTGCCAGCAGCCCGACTCCGGGACACGGGCCCCAGCATTTT. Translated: CASSPTPGHGPQHF. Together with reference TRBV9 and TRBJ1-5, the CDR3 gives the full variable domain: DSGVTQTPKHLITATGQRVTLRCSPRSGDLSVYWYQQSLDQGLQFLIQYYNGEERAKGNILERFSAQQFPDLHSELNLSSLELGDSALYFCASSPTPGHGPQHFGDGTRLSIL.